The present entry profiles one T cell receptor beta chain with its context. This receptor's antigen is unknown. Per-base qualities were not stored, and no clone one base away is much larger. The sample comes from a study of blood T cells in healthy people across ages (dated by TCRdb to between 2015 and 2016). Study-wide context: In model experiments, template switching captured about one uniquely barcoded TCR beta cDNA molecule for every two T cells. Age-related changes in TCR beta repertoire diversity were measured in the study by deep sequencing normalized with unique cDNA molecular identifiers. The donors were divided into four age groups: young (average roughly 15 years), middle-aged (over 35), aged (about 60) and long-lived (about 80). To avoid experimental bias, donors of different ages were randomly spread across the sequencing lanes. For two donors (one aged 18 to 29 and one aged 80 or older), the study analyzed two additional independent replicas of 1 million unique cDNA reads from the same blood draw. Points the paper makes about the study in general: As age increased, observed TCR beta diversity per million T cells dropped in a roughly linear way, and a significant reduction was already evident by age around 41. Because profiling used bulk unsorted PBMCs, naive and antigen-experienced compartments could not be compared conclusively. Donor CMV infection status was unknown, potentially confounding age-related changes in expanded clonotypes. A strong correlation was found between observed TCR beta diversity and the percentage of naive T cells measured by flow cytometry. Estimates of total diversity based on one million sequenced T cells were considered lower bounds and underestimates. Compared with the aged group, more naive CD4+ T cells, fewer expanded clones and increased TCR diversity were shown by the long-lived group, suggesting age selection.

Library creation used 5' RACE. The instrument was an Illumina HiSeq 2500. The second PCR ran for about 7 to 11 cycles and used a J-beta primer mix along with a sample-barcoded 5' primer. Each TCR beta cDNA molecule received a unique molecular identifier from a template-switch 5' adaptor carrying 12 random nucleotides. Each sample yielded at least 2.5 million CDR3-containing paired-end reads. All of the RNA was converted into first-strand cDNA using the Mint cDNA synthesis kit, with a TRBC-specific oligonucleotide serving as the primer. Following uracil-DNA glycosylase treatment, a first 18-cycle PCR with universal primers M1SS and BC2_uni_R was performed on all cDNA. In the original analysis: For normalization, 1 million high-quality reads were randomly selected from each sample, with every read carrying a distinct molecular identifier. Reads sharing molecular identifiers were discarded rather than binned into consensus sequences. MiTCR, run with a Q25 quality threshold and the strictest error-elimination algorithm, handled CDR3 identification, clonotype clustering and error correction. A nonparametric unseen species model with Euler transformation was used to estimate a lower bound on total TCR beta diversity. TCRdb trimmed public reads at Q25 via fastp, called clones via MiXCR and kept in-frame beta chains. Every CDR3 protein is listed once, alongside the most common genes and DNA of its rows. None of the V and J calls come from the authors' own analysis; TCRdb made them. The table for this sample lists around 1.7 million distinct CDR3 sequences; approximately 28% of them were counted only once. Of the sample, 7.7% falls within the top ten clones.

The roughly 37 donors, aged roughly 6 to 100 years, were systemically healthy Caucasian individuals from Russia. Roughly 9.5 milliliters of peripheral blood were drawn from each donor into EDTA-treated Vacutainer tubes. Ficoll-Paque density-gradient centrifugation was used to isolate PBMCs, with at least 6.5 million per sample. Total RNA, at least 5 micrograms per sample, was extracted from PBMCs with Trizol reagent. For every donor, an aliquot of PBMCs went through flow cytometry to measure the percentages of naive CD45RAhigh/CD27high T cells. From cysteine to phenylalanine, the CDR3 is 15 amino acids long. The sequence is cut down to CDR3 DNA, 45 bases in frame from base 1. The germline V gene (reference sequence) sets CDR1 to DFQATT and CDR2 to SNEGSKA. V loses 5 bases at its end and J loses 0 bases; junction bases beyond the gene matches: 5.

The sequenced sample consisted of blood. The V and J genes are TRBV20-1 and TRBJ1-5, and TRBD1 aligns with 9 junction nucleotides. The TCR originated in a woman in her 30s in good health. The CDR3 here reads CSAQDRGNSNQPQHF. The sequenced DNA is TGCAGTGCTCAGGACAGGGGCAATAGCAATCAGCCCCAGCATTTT.